The clone carrying this T cell receptor (beta chain) was counted a single time. Its target is unknown. Repertoires were generated with immunoSEQ multiplex PCR, while TCRdb's copy carries only in-frame clones and drops some. The table records some 500,000 clones, 95% to 97% of them present only once. These data are taken from a study of shared clonotypes between healthy human individuals. Study at large: Researchers drew samples from two women and three men aged 18 to 49. Per donor, CD8 memory used one plate, CD8 naive used two, CD4 memory used three and CD4 naive used three.

General study findings and limits: A reduction in generation probabilities was seen for non-shared clonotypes relative to those shared by all four donors. In this cohort, only blood was sampled, and tissue repertoires likely differ.

This CDR3 spans 15 amino acids. CDR1 is LNHDA and CDR2 is SQIVND in the germline V gene (reference sequence). V gave up 3 bases and J gave up 2 bases; unmatched junction bases: 4. Sequencing used naive CD4+ T cells sorted from blood. Subset reported: CD45RA+ positively selected. The TCR sequence derives from a woman younger than 45 in good health. The genes are TRBV19 and TRBJ2-3; TRBD1 matches 8 bases. The CDR3 protein is CASSIGGQDTDTQYF. DNA of the CDR3: TGTGCCAGTAGTATTGGGGGACAGGACACAGATACGCAGTATTTT.